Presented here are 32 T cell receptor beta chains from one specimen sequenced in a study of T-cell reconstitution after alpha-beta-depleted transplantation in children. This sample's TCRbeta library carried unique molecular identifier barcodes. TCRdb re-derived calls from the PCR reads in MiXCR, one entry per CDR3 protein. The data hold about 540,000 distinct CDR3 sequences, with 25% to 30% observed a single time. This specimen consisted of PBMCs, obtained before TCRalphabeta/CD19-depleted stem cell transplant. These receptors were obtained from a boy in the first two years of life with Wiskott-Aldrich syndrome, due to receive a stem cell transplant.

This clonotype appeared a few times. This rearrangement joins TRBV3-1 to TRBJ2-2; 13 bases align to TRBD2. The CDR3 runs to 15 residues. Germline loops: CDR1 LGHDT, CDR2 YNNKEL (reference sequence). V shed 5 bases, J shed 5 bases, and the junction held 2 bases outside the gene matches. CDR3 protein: CASSETSGRTGELFF. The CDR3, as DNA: TGTGCCAGCAGCGAGACTAGCGGGAGGACCGGGGAGCTGTTTTTT.

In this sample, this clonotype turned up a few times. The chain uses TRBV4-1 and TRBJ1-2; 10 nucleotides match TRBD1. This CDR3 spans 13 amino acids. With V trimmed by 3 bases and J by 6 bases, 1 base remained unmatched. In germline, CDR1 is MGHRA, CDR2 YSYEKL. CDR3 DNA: TGCGCCAGCAGCCAGGGGACAGGGGATGGCTACACCTTC. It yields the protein CASSQGTGDGYTF.

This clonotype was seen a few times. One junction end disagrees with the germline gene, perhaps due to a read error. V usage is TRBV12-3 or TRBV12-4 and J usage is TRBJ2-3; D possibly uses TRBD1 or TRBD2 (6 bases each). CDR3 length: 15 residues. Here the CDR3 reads CASSLRGTSTDTQYF. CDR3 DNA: TGCGCCAGCAGCTTAAGGGGGACTAGCACAGATACGCAGTATTTT.

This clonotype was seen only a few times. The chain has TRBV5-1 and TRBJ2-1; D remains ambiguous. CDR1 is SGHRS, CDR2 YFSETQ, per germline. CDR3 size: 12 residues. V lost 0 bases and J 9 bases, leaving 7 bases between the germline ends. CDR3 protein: CASSLESGEQFF. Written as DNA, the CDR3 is TGCGCCAGCAGCTTGGAGTCCGGTGAGCAGTTCTTC. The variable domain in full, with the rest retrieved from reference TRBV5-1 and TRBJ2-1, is KAGVTQTPRYLIKTRGQQVTLSCSPISGHRSVSWYQQTPGQGLQFLFEYFSETQRNKGNFPGRFSGRQFSNSRSEMNVSTLELGDSALYLCASSLESGEQFFGPGTRLTVL.

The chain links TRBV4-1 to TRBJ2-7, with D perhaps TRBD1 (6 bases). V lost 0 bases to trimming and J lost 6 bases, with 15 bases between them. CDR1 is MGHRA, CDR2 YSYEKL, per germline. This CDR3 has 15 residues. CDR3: CASSQDYPGEVEQYF. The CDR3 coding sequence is TGCGCCAGCAGCCAAGACTATCCAGGGGAAGTCGAGCAGTACTTC.

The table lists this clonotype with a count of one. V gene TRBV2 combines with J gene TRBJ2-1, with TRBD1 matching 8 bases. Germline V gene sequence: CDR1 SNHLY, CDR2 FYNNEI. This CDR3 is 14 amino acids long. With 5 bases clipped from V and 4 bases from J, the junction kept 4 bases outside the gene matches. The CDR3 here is CASSRDRNYNEQFF. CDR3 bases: TGTGCCAGCAGTCGGGACAGGAATTACAATGAGCAGTTCTTC.

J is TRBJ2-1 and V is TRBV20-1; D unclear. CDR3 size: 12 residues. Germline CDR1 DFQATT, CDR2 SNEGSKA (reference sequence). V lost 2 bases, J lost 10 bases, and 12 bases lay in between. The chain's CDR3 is CSARWLMPEQFF. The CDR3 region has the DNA TGCAGTGCTAGATGGCTTATGCCCGAGCAGTTCTTC.

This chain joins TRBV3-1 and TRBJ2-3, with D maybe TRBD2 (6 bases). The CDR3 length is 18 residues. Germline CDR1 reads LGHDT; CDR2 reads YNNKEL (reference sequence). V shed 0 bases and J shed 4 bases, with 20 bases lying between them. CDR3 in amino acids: CASSQDEVGSFFADTQYF. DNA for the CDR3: TGTGCCAGCAGCCAAGATGAAGTCGGGAGTTTTTTCGCAGATACGCAGTATTTT.

The CDR3 spells CSAPTGHLRGNTEAFF. The CDR3 nucleotides read TGCAGTGCCCCAACAGGACACCTCAGGGGGAACACTGAAGCTTTCTTT. This chain joins TRBV20-1 and TRBJ1-1; D possibly corresponds to TRBD1 (6 bases). Deletions cut 6 bases from V and 1 base from J, with 21 bases between. Germline V gene lookup returns CDR1 DFQATT and CDR2 SNEGSKA (reference sequence). This CDR3 comprises 16 residues.

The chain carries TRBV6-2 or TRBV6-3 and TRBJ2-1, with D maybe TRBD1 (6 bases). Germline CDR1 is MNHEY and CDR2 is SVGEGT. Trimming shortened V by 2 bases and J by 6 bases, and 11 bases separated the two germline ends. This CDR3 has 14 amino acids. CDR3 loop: CASSYDQGFNEQFF. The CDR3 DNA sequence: TGTGCCAGCAGTTACGACCAGGGGTTCAATGAGCAGTTCTTC.

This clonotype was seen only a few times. The CDR3 loop is CASSERGGHTQYF. CDR3 in DNA: TGTGCCAGCAGCGAAAGAGGTGGTCATACGCAGTATTTT. The rearrangement uses TRBV12-3 or TRBV12-4 and TRBJ2-3; D ambiguous. Deletions cut 6 bases from V and 7 bases from J, with 14 bases between. This CDR3 has 13 amino acids.

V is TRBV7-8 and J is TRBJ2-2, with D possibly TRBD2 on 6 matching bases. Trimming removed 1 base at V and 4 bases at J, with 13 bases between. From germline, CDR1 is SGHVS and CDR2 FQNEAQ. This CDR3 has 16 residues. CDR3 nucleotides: TGTGCCAGCAGCTTAGTCGGAAAGCGGGTCACCGGGGAGCTGTTTTTT. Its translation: CASSLVGKRVTGELFF.

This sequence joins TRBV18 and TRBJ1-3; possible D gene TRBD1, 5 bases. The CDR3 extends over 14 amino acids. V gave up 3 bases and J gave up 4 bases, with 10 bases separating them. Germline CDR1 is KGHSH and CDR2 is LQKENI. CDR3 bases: TGTGCCAGCTCACCGGCAGGGCGCGGAAACACCATATATTTT. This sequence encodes CASSPAGRGNTIYF.

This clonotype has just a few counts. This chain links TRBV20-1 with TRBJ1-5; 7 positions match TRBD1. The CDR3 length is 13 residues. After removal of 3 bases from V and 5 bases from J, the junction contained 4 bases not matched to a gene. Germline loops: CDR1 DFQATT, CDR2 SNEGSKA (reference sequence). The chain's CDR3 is CSARAGTDQPQHF. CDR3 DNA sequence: TGCAGTGCTAGGGCGGGGACAGATCAGCCCCAGCATTTT.

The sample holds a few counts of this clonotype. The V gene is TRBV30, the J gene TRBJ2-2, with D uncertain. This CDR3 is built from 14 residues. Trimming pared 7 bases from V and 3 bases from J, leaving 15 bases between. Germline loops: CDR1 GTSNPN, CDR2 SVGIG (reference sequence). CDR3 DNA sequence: TGTGCCTCAAATCCCAAACGGGACACCGGGGAGCTGTTTTTT. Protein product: CASNPKRDTGELFF.

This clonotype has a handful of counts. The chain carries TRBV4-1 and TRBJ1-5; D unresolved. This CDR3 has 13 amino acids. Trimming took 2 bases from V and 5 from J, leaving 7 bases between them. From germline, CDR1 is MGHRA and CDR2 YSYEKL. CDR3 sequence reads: CASSQPGDQPQHF. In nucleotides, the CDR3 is TGCGCCAGCAGCCAACCAGGTGATCAGCCCCAGCATTTT.

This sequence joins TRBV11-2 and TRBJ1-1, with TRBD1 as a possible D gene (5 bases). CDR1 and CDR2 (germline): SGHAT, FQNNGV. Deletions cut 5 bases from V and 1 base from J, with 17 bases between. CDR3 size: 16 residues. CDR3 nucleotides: TGTGCCAGCAGCCGTGCCCAGGGAGGGGCGAACACTGAAGCTTTCTTT. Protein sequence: CASSRAQGGANTEAFF. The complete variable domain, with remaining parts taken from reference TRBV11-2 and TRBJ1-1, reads EAGVAQSPRYKIIEKRQSVAFWCNPISGHATLYWYQQILGQGPKLLIQFQNNGVVDDSQLPKDRFSAERLKGVDSTLKIQPAKLEDSAVYLCASSRAQGGANTEAFFGQGTRLTVV.

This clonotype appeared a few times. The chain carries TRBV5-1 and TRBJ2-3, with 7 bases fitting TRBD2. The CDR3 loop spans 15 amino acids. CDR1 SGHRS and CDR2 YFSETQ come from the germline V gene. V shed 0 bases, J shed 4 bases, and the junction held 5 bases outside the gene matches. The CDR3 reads CASSLGGRDADTQYF. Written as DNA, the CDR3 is TGCGCCAGCAGCTTGGGCGGGAGAGACGCAGATACGCAGTATTTT.

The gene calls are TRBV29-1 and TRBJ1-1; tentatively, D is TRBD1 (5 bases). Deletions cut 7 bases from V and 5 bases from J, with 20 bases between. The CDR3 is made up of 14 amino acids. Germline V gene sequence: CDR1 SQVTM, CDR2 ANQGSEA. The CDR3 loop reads CSAAIWGSDTEAFF. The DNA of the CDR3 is TGCAGCGCCGCGATTTGGGGGTCGGATACTGAAGCTTTCTTT.

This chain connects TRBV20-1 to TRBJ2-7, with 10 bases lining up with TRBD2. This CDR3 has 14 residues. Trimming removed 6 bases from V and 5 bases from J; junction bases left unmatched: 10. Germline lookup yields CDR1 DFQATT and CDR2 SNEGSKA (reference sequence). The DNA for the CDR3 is TGCAGTGCAACAAAGCGGGAGGGCCTCAACGAGCAGTACTTC. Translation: CSATKREGLNEQYF.

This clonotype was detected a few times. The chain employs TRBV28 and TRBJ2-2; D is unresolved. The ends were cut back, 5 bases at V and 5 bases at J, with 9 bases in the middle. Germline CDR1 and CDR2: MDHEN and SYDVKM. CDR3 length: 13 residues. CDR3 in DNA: TGTGCCAGCAGTCCTCCCCAGACCGGGGAGCTGTTTTTT. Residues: CASSPPQTGELFF.

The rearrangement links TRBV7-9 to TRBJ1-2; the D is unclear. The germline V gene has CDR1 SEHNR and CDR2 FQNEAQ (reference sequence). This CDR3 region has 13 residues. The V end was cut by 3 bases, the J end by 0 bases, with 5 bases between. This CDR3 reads CASSFKANYGYTF. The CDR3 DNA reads TGTGCCAGCAGCTTCAAAGCTAACTATGGCTACACCTTC.

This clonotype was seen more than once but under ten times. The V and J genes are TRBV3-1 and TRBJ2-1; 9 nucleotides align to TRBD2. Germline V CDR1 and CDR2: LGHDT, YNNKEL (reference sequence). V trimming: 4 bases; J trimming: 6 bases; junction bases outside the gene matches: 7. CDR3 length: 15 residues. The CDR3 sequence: CASSRGGTSPNEQFF. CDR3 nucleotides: TGTGCCAGCAGCCGTGGGGGGACTAGCCCCAATGAGCAGTTCTTC.

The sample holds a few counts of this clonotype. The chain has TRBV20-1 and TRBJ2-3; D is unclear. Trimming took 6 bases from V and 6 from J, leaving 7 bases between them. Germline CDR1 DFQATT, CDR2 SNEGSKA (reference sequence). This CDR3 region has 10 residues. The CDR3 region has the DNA TGCAGTGCCCTCCACGATACGCAGTATTTT. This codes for CSALHDTQYF.

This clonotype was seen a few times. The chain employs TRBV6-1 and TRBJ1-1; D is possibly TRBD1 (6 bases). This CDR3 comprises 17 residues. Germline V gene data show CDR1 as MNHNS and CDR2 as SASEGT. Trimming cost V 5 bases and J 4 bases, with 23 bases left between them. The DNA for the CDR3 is TGTGCCAGCAGTCCCCGGAGGGGGGACACGAGGCTCACTGAAGCTTTCTTT. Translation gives CASSPRRGDTRLTEAFF.

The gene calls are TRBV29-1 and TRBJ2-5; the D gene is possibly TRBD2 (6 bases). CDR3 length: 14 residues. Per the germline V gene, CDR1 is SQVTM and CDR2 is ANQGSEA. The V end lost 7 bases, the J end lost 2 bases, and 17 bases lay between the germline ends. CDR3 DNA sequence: TGCAGCGGGTGGGACTCTTCCTGGCAAGAGACCCAGTACTTC. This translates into CSGWDSSWQETQYF.

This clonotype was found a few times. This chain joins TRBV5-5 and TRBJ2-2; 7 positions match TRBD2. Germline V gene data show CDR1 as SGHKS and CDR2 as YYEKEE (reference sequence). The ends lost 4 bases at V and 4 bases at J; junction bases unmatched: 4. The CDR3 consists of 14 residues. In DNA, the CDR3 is TGTGCCAGCAGCCTGGGACTAATCACCGGGGAGCTGTTTTTT. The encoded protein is CASSLGLITGELFF.

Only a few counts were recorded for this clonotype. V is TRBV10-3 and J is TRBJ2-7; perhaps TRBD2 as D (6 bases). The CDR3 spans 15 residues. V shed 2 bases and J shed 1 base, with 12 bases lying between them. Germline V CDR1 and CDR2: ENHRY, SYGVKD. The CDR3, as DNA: TGTGCCATCAGTGAGGCGCGGGGCTTATCCTACGAGCAGTACTTC. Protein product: CAISEARGLSYEQYF.

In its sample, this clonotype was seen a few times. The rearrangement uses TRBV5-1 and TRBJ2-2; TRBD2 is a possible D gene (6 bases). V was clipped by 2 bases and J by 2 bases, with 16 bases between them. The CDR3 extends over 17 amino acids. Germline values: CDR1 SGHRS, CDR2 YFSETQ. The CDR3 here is CASSFIPGTPNTGELFF. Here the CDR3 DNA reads TGCGCCAGCAGCTTTATCCCCGGGACTCCCAACACCGGGGAGCTGTTTTTT.

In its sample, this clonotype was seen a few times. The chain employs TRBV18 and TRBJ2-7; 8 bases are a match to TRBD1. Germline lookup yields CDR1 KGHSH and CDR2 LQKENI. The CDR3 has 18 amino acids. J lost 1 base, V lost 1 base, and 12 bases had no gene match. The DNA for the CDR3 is TGTGCCAGCTCACCACGTTACGAGACAGGGGCGAAATCCTACGAGCAGTACTTC. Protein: CASSPRYETGAKSYEQYF.

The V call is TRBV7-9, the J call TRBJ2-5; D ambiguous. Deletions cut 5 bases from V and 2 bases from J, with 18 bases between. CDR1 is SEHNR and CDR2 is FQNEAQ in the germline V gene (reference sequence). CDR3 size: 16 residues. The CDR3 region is CASSPWPRAEQETQYF. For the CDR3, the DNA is TGTGCCAGCAGCCCTTGGCCTAGGGCAGAACAAGAGACCCAGTACTTC.

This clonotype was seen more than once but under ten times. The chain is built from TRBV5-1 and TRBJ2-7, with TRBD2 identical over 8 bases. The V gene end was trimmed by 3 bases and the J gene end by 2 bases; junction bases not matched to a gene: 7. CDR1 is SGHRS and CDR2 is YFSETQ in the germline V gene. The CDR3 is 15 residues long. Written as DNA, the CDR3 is TGCGCCAGCAGCTCAGACGGGACTAGAGCCTACGAGCAGTACTTC. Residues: CASSSDGTRAYEQYF.